Below are 27 T cell receptor beta chains sequenced from a single sample in a study of Ad26.COV2.S vaccination and SARS-CoV-2 variants (TCRdb year 2021). Read against the paper, the sample's treatment or condition label means: roughly 18 received Ad26.COV2.S at low or high dose, single or two shots; about 5 received placebo; per-sample allocation not given. Repertoires of vaccine and placebo recipients were sequenced from samples collected on day 63 after the first injection. Libraries came from the immunoSEQ multiplex PCR assay. TCRdb's version of the immuneACCESS table is confined to in-frame rearrangements and falls short of the full clone set. An unresolved V gene accounts for under half of the shortfall where checked; the remainder is of unknown origin. The sample includes about 500,000 clones, with roughly nine tenths observed a single time. Together, the top ten hold around 1.6% of the sample.

This material consisted of peripheral blood, taken in a trial of Ad26.COV2.S vaccine versus placebo. These receptors all come from a person aged 18 to 59 who received the Ad26.COV2.S COVID-19 vaccine or a placebo.

This chain connects TRBV27 to TRBJ1-2; D may be TRBD1 (6 bases). Per germline, CDR1 MNHEY and CDR2 SMNVEV (reference sequence). V lost 0 bases and J 8 bases, leaving 13 bases between the germline ends. The CDR3 spans 14 residues. CDR3 coding DNA: TGTGCCAGCAGTTTATCGGCAGGGGACCGCGGCTACACCTTC. Residues: CASSLSAGDRGYTF.

This sequence joins TRBV6-1 and TRBJ1-4; the D gene is possibly TRBD1 (5 bases). CDR3 length: 16 residues. V was cut by 2 bases and J by 7 bases, with 17 bases left in between. Germline CDR1 MNHNS, CDR2 SASEGT. The CDR3 loop reads CASSEFGGGSAEKLFF. CDR3 coding DNA: TGTGCCAGCAGTGAATTTGGGGGGGGGAGTGCTGAAAAACTGTTTTTT.

The chain couples TRBV11-2 to TRBJ1-4; weak D call: TRBD1 (6 bases). Germline CDR1 is SGHAT and CDR2 is FQNNGV. V was shortened by 5 bases and J by 2 bases, with 12 bases between the two germline ends. CDR3 size: 15 residues. CDR3 in amino acids: CASSPTGGTNEKLFF. The CDR3 DNA sequence: TGTGCCAGCAGCCCCACCGGGGGCACTAATGAAAAACTGTTTTTT.

The chain carries TRBV5-4 and TRBJ2-3, with D possibly called TRBD1 or TRBD2 (5 bases each). Germline CDR1 SGHNT, CDR2 YYREEE (reference sequence). This CDR3 is built from 16 residues. V was shortened by 7 bases and J by 2 bases, with 20 bases between the two germline ends. The CDR3 loop reads CASAPGPPQLTDTQYF. In DNA form, the CDR3 reads TGTGCCAGCGCCCCGGGGCCCCCTCAACTCACAGATACGCAGTATTTT.

This clone has only one observation. The chain employs TRBV15 and TRBJ1-2; 11 bases align to TRBD1. The CDR3 length is 14 residues. Germline CDR1 reads LNHNV; CDR2 reads YYDKDF (reference sequence). Unmatched junction bases numbered 5, after V lost 4 bases and J lost 7 bases. The CDR3 protein is CATSKGQGASGYTF. The CDR3 DNA follows: TGTGCCACCAGCAAAGGACAGGGGGCCTCTGGCTACACCTTC.

The rearrangement uses TRBV30 and TRBJ1-1, with D maybe TRBD1 (6 bases). The CDR3 is made up of 19 amino acids. V lost 1 base and J lost 3, with 27 bases in between. Germline V gene data show CDR1 as GTSNPN and CDR2 as SVGIG (reference sequence). The CDR3 coding sequence is TGTGCCTGGAGTGCTGCCCACGCACCCGGTAGTCAGGGGTACACTGAAGCTTTCTTT. Translated: CAWSAAHAPGSQGYTEAFF.

The chain combines TRBV6-5 with TRBJ1-1; 7 bases align to TRBD1. The ends lost 2 bases at V and 3 bases at J; junction bases unmatched: 9. The CDR3 length is 16 residues. Germline-derived CDR1 and CDR2 are MNHEY and SVGAGI. The CDR3 spells CASSYGKTGWHTEAFF. DNA of the CDR3: TGTGCCAGCAGTTACGGTAAGACAGGGTGGCACACTGAAGCTTTCTTT.

The chain combines TRBV18 with TRBJ2-3; 7 bases map to TRBD2. CDR1 and CDR2 from the germline V gene are KGHSH and LQKENI. The CDR3 consists of 16 residues. With V trimmed by 5 bases and J by 2 bases, 10 bases remained unmatched. The CDR3 DNA reads as TGTGCCAGCTCATCATGGGCTAGCGGCAACACAGATACGCAGTATTTT. This sequence encodes CASSSWASGNTDTQYF.

The genes are TRBV27 and TRBJ1-1, with D possibly being TRBD1 (5 bases). The CDR3 loop spans 15 amino acids. Trimming cost V 7 bases and J 9 bases, with 24 bases left between them. Per germline, CDR1 MNHEY and CDR2 SMNVEV (reference sequence). This CDR3 is CASTPVSLSSGKAFF. CDR3 sequence (DNA): TGTGCCAGCACCCCTGTCAGTCTAAGCTCAGGGAAAGCTTTCTTT.

The chain couples TRBV2 to TRBJ1-2; TRBD1 agrees at 7 bases. The length of the CDR3 is 13 residues. V lost 11 bases to trimming and J lost 8 bases; unmatched junction nucleotides: 14. Germline V gives CDR1 SNHLY, CDR2 FYNNEI. DNA for the CDR3: TGTGCCGTACAGACAGGGATTGGCAGAGGCTACACCTTC. Translation gives CAVQTGIGRGYTF.

The rearrangement uses TRBV6-5 and TRBJ1-5, with a tentative D call TRBD1 (5 bases). The CDR3 is 15 amino acids. Germline lookup yields CDR1 MNHEY and CDR2 SVGAGI. Trimming shortened V by 9 bases and J by 2 bases, and 17 bases separated the two germline ends. This CDR3 is CASKGLEGGNQPQHF. The CDR3 DNA sequence: TGTGCCAGTAAGGGGTTAGAGGGTGGCAATCAGCCCCAGCATTTT.

This chain connects TRBV5-4 to TRBJ1-4, with a tentative D call TRBD1 (6 bases). CDR3 length: 14 residues. V was trimmed by 4 bases and J by 5 bases, leaving 12 bases between them. Germline CDR1 is SGHNT and CDR2 is YYREEE (reference sequence). The CDR3 protein is CASSIGQLNEKLFF. CDR3 DNA: TGTGCCAGCAGCATAGGACAGTTAAATGAAAAACTGTTTTTT. The full variable domain, in which reference TRBV5-4 and TRBJ1-4 provide the parts outside the CDR3, is ETGVTQSPTHLIKTRGQQVTLRCSSQSGHNTVSWYQQALGQGPQFIFQYYREEENGRGNFPPRFSGLQFPNYSSELNVNALELDDSALYLCASSIGQLNEKLFFGSGTQLSVL.

This clone appeared once. J is TRBJ2-7 and V is TRBV6-1, with a tentative D call TRBD2 (6 bases). The V and J ends lost 1 base and 7 bases respectively, with 20 bases between them. The CDR3 is made up of 16 amino acids. Germline V gene sequence: CDR1 MNHNS, CDR2 SASEGT. The CDR3 reads CASSEEPFFRRGEQYF. In nucleotides, the CDR3 is TGTGCCAGCAGTGAAGAACCTTTCTTTAGGCGGGGTGAGCAGTACTTC.

The chain links TRBV3-1 (or the pseudogene TRBV3-2) to TRBJ2-7; 14 nucleotides line up with TRBD2. Germline V CDR1 and CDR2: LGHDT, YNNKEL (reference sequence). The CDR3 loop spans 15 amino acids. Unmatched junction bases numbered 4, after V lost 3 bases and J lost 6 bases. This CDR3 reads CASSQGLAGVGEQYF. The CDR3 bases are TGTGCCAGCAGCCAGGGACTAGCGGGAGTGGGCGAGCAGTACTTC.

This chain connects TRBV6-6 to TRBJ2-7; TRBD1 is a possible D gene (6 bases). The CDR3 runs 14 residues. V was shortened by 4 bases and J by 2 bases, with 12 bases between the two germline ends. The germline CDR1 and CDR2 sequences are MNHNY and SVGAGI (reference sequence). The CDR3 reads CASSFQQGPYEQYF. DNA for the CDR3: TGTGCCAGCAGTTTCCAACAGGGCCCCTACGAGCAGTACTTC.

This clone was seen just once. This chain joins TRBV7-9 and TRBJ1-5, with TRBD1 matching 9 bases. This CDR3 spans 15 amino acids. The junction had 3 bases not matched to a gene; V was cut back by 1 base and J by 5 bases. CDR1 and CDR2 from the germline V gene are SEHNR and FQNEAQ (reference sequence). The CDR3 here is CASSLVGTGHQPQHF. The CDR3 region has the DNA TGTGCCAGCAGCTTAGTGGGGACAGGGCATCAGCCCCAGCATTTT.

This sequence joins TRBV6-5 and TRBJ1-5, with D perhaps TRBD1 (5 bases). The CDR3 is 15 amino acids. CDR1 and CDR2 (germline): MNHEY, SVGAGI. Trimming left V 6 bases short and J 3 bases short, with 15 bases between. The CDR3 coding sequence is TGTGCCAGCAGGGCATGGGGGGTTAACAATCAGCCCCAGCATTTT. Its protein product is CASRAWGVNNQPQHF.

V and J are TRBV6-5 and TRBJ1-2; D not resolved. Germline V gives CDR1 MNHEY, CDR2 SVGAGI. The CDR3 runs to 11 residues. Deletions cut 7 bases from V and 5 bases from J, with 8 bases between. The CDR3 is CASKARYGYTF. The DNA of the CDR3 is TGTGCCAGCAAGGCTAGGTATGGCTACACCTTC.

The rearrangement uses TRBV3-1 (or the pseudogene TRBV3-2) and TRBJ2-5; D gene uncertain. V was pared by 6 bases and J by 5 bases, with 16 bases between. In germline, CDR1 is LGHDT, CDR2 YNNKEL (reference sequence). CDR3 size: 14 residues. CDR3 sequence: CASSSTRSLETQYF. CDR3 DNA sequence: TGTGCCAGCAGTTCCACCCGTTCCTTGGAGACCCAGTACTTC.

This CDR3 reads CASSYQGKTQYF. CDR3 DNA sequence: TGTGCCAGCAGTTATCAGGGGAAGACCCAGTACTTC. The V and J genes are TRBV6-5 and TRBJ2-5; a possible D gene is TRBD1 (6 bases). Germline loops: CDR1 MNHEY, CDR2 SVGAGI. This CDR3 has 12 residues. Trimming shortened V by 3 bases and J by 6 bases, and 8 bases separated the two germline ends.

The chain carries TRBV5-1 and TRBJ1-4; 8 bases are shared with TRBD1. CDR3 length: 14 residues. CDR1 is SGHRS, CDR2 YFSETQ, per germline. The J segment lost 7 bases and the V segment lost 0 bases, leaving 2 bases of the junction unmatched. The CDR3 sequence is CASSLGTGIEKLFF. DNA for the CDR3: TGCGCCAGCAGCTTGGGGACAGGGATTGAAAAACTGTTTTTT.

The V gene is TRBV4-2, the J gene TRBJ2-1; 8 bases are a match to TRBD2. V lost 2 bases, J lost 3 bases, and 6 bases stayed unmatched. CDR1 and CDR2 (germline): LGHNA, YNFKEQ. This CDR3 is built from 16 residues. This CDR3 reads CASSQSGGPGYNEQFF. The DNA for the CDR3 is TGTGCCAGCAGCCAATCGGGGGGGCCGGGCTACAATGAGCAGTTCTTC.

The chain uses TRBV6-5 and TRBJ2-5, with D perhaps given as TRBD1 or TRBD2 (6 bases each). The CDR3 is 13 residues long. The V gene lost 8 bases and the J gene lost 2 bases, with 12 bases spanning the gap. Germline V CDR1 and CDR2: MNHEY, SVGAGI. In DNA, the CDR3 is TGTGCCAGCGGGGGGCGGACTCAAGAGACCCAGTACTTC. It is translated as CASGGRTQETQYF.

The V and J genes are TRBV5-1 and TRBJ2-1; 8 bases are shared with TRBD2. The CDR3 has 16 residues. Germline V gene sequence: CDR1 SGHRS, CDR2 YFSETQ. Losses at the gene ends were 3 bases for V and 7 bases for J; bases not matched to a gene: 12. CDR3 amino acids: CASSSTGRGAVNEQFF. The DNA for the CDR3 is TGCGCCAGCAGCTCGACTGGGCGGGGGGCAGTTAATGAGCAGTTCTTC.

The chain couples TRBV25-1 to TRBJ2-2; D is uncertain. The CDR3 length is 15 residues. Deletions cut 2 bases from V and 4 bases from J, with 11 bases between. Germline V gene lookup returns CDR1 MGHDK and CDR2 SYGVNS. CDR3 bases: TGTGCCAGCAGTGAAAATGAGAAGTTCACCGGGGAGCTGTTTTTT. This translates into CASSENEKFTGELFF.

The chain carries TRBV6-2 or TRBV6-3 and TRBJ2-7; 7 nucleotides agree with TRBD1. Germline V CDR1 and CDR2: MNHEY, SVGEGT. This CDR3 has 16 residues. Germline trimming cut 0 bases from V and 3 bases from J; bases unmatched to any gene: 8. This chain's CDR3 is CASSYSMAGGDYEQYF. The CDR3 DNA is TGTGCCAGCAGTTACTCGATGGCAGGGGGAGACTACGAGCAGTACTTC.

J is TRBJ1-4 and V is TRBV11-1; no firm D call. CDR1 and CDR2 from the germline V gene are SGHAT and FQDESV (reference sequence). The CDR3 is 14 residues long. V dropped 4 bases and J dropped 0 bases, with 6 bases sitting between them. The CDR3 nucleotides are TGTGCCAGCAGCTCAGATGCAACTAATGAAAAACTGTTTTTT. It codes for CASSSDATNEKLFF.